Listed here are 27 T cell receptor beta chains from one sample, sequenced in a study of T cell repertoires in cytomegalovirus infection. One entry per CDR3 protein results from TCRdb running MiXCR on the reads. The repertoire includes 650,000 to 900,000 distinct CDR3 sequences, around 29% of them detected once, and less than 15% sits in the top ten. No antigen is known for these receptors. This sample comprised cultured CD8+ T cells from PBMCs, obtained from culture after CMV antigen stimulation. Every receptor here comes from a human donor in good health (CMV status not recorded). Some clones in this sample may be carry-over from other donors' samples.

The chain combines TRBV14 with TRBJ1-2, with TRBD1 matching 7 bases. Losses at the gene ends were 1 base for V and 5 bases for J; bases not matched to a gene: 7. The V gene's germline CDR1 is SGHDN and CDR2 FVKESK. This CDR3 has 15 residues. DNA of the CDR3: TGTGCCAGCAGCCAAGTTCCAGGGGGACCATATGGCTACACCTTC. It codes for CASSQVPGGPYGYTF.

The rearrangement links TRBV28 to TRBJ1-4; 7 bases are shared with TRBD1. The germline V gene encodes CDR1 MDHEN and CDR2 SYDVKM. J lost 0 bases, V lost 3 bases, and 16 bases had no gene match. The CDR3 is made up of 20 amino acids. The CDR3 loop is CASSFPVPGQKTATNEKLFF. The CDR3 DNA follows: TGTGCCAGCAGTTTTCCCGTTCCGGGACAGAAGACTGCAACTAATGAAAAACTGTTTTTT.

The V call is TRBV12-5, the J call TRBJ2-5; 10 bases line up with TRBD1. J gave up 4 bases and V 5 bases, and 4 bases lay outside the gene matches. Germline assignment: CDR1 LGHNT and CDR2 FRNRAP. CDR3 length: 14 residues. CDR3 protein: CASGPWTGGETQYF. The CDR3 DNA reads TGTGCTAGTGGTCCGTGGACAGGGGGAGAGACCCAGTACTTC.

This clonotype was seen a few times. The chain combines TRBV18 with TRBJ1-1, with a weak D call TRBD1 (5 bases). This CDR3 region has 15 residues. From germline, CDR1 is KGHSH and CDR2 LQKENI. V gave up 2 bases and J gave up 2 bases, with 12 bases separating them. The DNA for the CDR3 is TGTGCCAGCTCACCAGTAGGGGACCTCAACACTGAAGCTTTCTTT. Residues: CASSPVGDLNTEAFF.

V and J are TRBV7-6 and TRBJ2-3, with a weak D call TRBD2 (7 bases). The CDR3 is 16 residues long. Germline values: CDR1 SGHVS, CDR2 FNYEAQ. The germline V and J ends were trimmed by 0 bases and 1 base, with 11 bases remaining between them. CDR3: CASSLAGGGRTDTQYF. As DNA, the CDR3 is TGTGCCAGCAGCTTAGCGGGGGGGGGCCGCACAGATACGCAGTATTTT.

The table lists this clonotype with a few counts. The chain is built from TRBV27 and TRBJ2-6; TRBD1 is a possible D gene (6 bases). V lost 6 bases and J 0 bases, leaving 12 bases between the germline ends. Per germline, CDR1 MNHEY and CDR2 SMNVEV (reference sequence). CDR3 size: 16 residues. CDR3 protein: CASRKGTSSGANVLTF. DNA for the CDR3: TGTGCCAGCAGAAAAGGGACAAGCTCTGGGGCCAACGTCCTGACTTTC. The entire variable domain, with the rest obtained from reference TRBV27 and TRBJ2-6, is as follows: EAQVTQNPRYLITVTGKKLTVTCSQNMNHEYMSWYRQDPGLGLRQIYYSMNVEVTDKGDVPEGYKVSRKEKRNFPLILESPSPNQTSLYFCASRKGTSSGANVLTFGAGSRLTVL.

V is TRBV7-9 and J is TRBJ2-1; D uncertain. The CDR3 runs to 15 residues. V was trimmed by 5 bases and J by 2 bases, leaving 13 bases between them. CDR1 and CDR2 (germline): SEHNR, FQNEAQ (reference sequence). CDR3 sequence reads: CASSQPLRPYNEQFF. In DNA form, the CDR3 reads TGTGCCAGCAGCCAACCTCTGCGGCCCTACAATGAGCAGTTCTTC. The whole variable domain, filled in from reference TRBV7-9 and TRBJ2-1, reads DTGVSQNPRHKITKRGQNVTFRCDPISEHNRLYWYRQTLGQGPEFLTYFQNEAQLEKSRLLSDRFSAERPKGSFSTLEIQRTEQGDSAMYLCASSQPLRPYNEQFFGPGTRLTVL.

In DNA form, the CDR3 reads TGTGCCAGCAGCTTAGAGGGGGCCTCTGGAAACACCATATATTTT. It translates to CASSLEGASGNTIYF. The chain links TRBV7-8 to TRBJ1-3, with 7 bases fitting TRBD1. V shed 1 base and J 0 bases; nucleotides not matched to a gene: 0. CDR1 SGHVS and CDR2 FQNEAQ come from the germline V gene. This CDR3 has 15 residues.

This clonotype occurred a few times. V is TRBV6-5 and J is TRBJ1-2; weak D call: TRBD1 (5 bases). V lost 2 bases, J lost 8 bases, and 15 bases lay in between. The CDR3 extends over 14 amino acids. Germline values: CDR1 MNHEY, CDR2 SVGAGI. CDR3 in amino acids: CASSYATGAGGYTF. The CDR3 coding sequence is TGTGCCAGCAGTTACGCGACTGGGGCTGGGGGCTACACCTTC.

The V call is TRBV7-6, the J call TRBJ1-4; D call uncertain. Trimming took off 10 bases at V and 8 bases at J, with 11 bases between the two ends. This CDR3 is built from 11 residues. CDR1 SGHVS and CDR2 FNYEAQ come from the germline V gene. The CDR3, as DNA: TGTGCCACTAGAGCAGGAGAAAAACTGTTTTTT. This sequence encodes CATRAGEKLFF. The whole variable domain, filled in from reference TRBV7-6 and TRBJ1-4, reads GAGVSQSPRYKVTKRGQDVALRCDPISGHVSLYWYRQALGQGPEFLTYFNYEAQQDKSGLPNDRFSAERPEGSISTLTIQRTEQRDSAMYRCATRAGEKLFFGSGTQLSVL.

The chain recombines TRBV7-2 with TRBJ1-3; D might be TRBD1 (6 bases). Germline lookup yields CDR1 SGHTA and CDR2 FQGNSA. The CDR3 loop spans 16 amino acids. V was shortened by 3 bases and J by 4 bases, with 16 bases between the two germline ends. CDR3 amino acids: CASSLGPRGAGNTIYF. DNA for the CDR3: TGTGCCAGCAGCTTGGGCCCCAGGGGAGCCGGAAACACCATATATTTT.

This clonotype was recorded at least ten times. The V gene is TRBV7-9, the J gene TRBJ1-1; D unclear. This CDR3 has 14 residues. Germline V gene lookup returns CDR1 SEHNR and CDR2 FQNEAQ (reference sequence). V was pared by 4 bases and J by 8 bases, with 17 bases between. CDR3 protein: CASSSRDGLEEAFF. The CDR3, as DNA: TGTGCCAGCAGCTCACGGGATGGGCTGGAGGAAGCTTTCTTT.

The rearrangement links TRBV20-1 to TRBJ2-1, with TRBD2 as a possible D gene (6 bases). The V gene's germline CDR1 is DFQATT and CDR2 SNEGSKA (reference sequence). V was shortened by 0 bases and J by 9 bases, with 15 bases between the two germline ends. This CDR3 is 14 amino acids long. DNA for the CDR3: TGCAGTGCTAGAGATTGGAGGGATTTGGGTGAGCAGTTCTTC. Translated, it gives CSARDWRDLGEQFF.

The chain combines TRBV7-2 with TRBJ2-7; possible D gene TRBD1, 6 bases. V lost 4 bases and J 6 bases, leaving 16 bases between the germline ends. Germline V CDR1 and CDR2: SGHTA, FQGNSA. The CDR3 covers 14 residues. The CDR3 DNA is TGTGCCAGCAGCTATACAGGGTATCTGCTCGAGCAGTACTTC. Residues: CASSYTGYLLEQYF.

On this clonotype itself: The junction and the germline gene differ at one end; a read error may be behind it. The rearrangement links TRBV10-3 to TRBJ2-1, with D maybe TRBD1 (5 bases). Germline V gives CDR1 ENHRY, CDR2 SYGVKD. There are 13 residues in the CDR3. The CDR3 reads CAIKAGPSNGQFF. The CDR3 nucleotides are TGTGCCATCAAGGCAGGGCCTTCTAATGGGCAGTTCTTC.

The gene calls are TRBV6-5 and TRBJ1-2, with D possibly being TRBD1 (6 bases). The CDR3 spans 16 residues. Trimming removed 4 bases from V and 2 bases from J, with 17 bases in between. Germline loops: CDR1 MNHEY, CDR2 SVGAGI. CDR3 in DNA: TGTGCCAGCAGTTTTACTCGGGGGGGCTCGAACTATGGCTACACCTTC. This encodes CASSFTRGGSNYGYTF.

The chain combines TRBV2 with TRBJ1-1, with no clear D. The CDR3 has 14 residues. The V gene lost 7 bases and the J gene lost 4 bases, with 16 bases spanning the gap. Germline V gene data show CDR1 as SNHLY and CDR2 as FYNNEI. CDR3 in amino acids: CASIFAQAITEAFF. As DNA, the CDR3 is TGTGCCAGCATCTTTGCCCAGGCTATCACTGAAGCTTTCTTT.

The chain uses TRBV19 and TRBJ2-3, with TRBD2 identical over 7 bases. This CDR3 spans 15 amino acids. Unmatched junction bases numbered 5, after V lost 1 base and J lost 4 bases. Germline V gene sequence: CDR1 LNHDA, CDR2 SQIVND (reference sequence). Here the CDR3 reads CASSIVGGIPDTQYF. In DNA form, the CDR3 reads TGTGCCAGTAGTATAGTCGGGGGGATCCCAGATACGCAGTATTTT.

V usage is TRBV6-5 and J usage is TRBJ1-2; possibly TRBD1 for D (5 bases). The CDR3 contains 11 residues. Germline V gene sequence: CDR1 MNHEY, CDR2 SVGAGI. V lost 10 bases, J lost 9 bases, and 15 bases lay in between. CDR3 sequence (DNA): TGTGCCACCCTCCGGGACGTGCGCTACACCTTC. It translates to CATLRDVRYTF.

This chain links TRBV7-3 with TRBJ2-1, with D tentatively TRBD2 (6 bases). This CDR3 region has 17 residues. Germline V CDR1 and CDR2: SGHTA, FQGTGA. V lost 5 bases and J 0 bases, leaving 17 bases between the germline ends. The CDR3 protein is CASSPRPAGSSYNEQFF. For the CDR3, the DNA is TGTGCCAGCAGCCCCAGACCTGCGGGGAGCTCCTACAATGAGCAGTTCTTC.

The sample holds many counts of this clonotype. The chain couples TRBV7-2 to TRBJ2-1; 12 bases are shared with TRBD2. The J segment lost 5 bases and the V segment lost 5 bases, leaving 4 bases of the junction unmatched. Germline loops: CDR1 SGHTA, CDR2 FQGNSA. The CDR3 is made up of 15 amino acids. CDR3 bases: TGTGCCAGCAGCCAGGGACTAGCGGGCCACAATGAGCAGTTCTTC. Protein product: CASSQGLAGHNEQFF.

This clonotype was picked up a small number of times. The chain couples TRBV20-1 to TRBJ2-7, with 7 bases lining up with TRBD1. The CDR3 is 11 amino acids. The germline V gene has CDR1 DFQATT and CDR2 SNEGSKA (reference sequence). V dropped 5 bases and J dropped 5; count of bases not matched to a gene: 3. The CDR3 loop reads CSALTGDEQYV. The CDR3 nucleotides are TGCAGTGCTCTTACAGGGGACGAGCAGTACGTC.

There are a few counts of this clonotype. The rearrangement links TRBV7-9 to TRBJ2-3, with D uncertain. V lost 2 bases to trimming and J lost 6 bases, with 15 bases between them. This CDR3 has 15 amino acids. Germline CDR1 and CDR2: SEHNR and FQNEAQ (reference sequence). This chain's CDR3 is CASSLTYPKEDTQYF. The CDR3, as DNA: TGTGCCAGCAGCTTAACGTACCCTAAGGAGGATACGCAGTATTTT.

The chain is built from TRBV10-3 and TRBJ2-7; D is unclear. This CDR3 contains 13 residues. Per the germline V gene, CDR1 is ENHRY and CDR2 is SYGVKD. V dropped 7 bases and J dropped 0 bases, with 10 bases sitting between them. CDR3 loop: CAITASISYEQYF. In DNA form, the CDR3 reads TGTGCCATCACGGCGTCCATCTCCTACGAGCAGTACTTC.

The gene calls are TRBV6-2 or TRBV6-3 and TRBJ2-7; D is unresolved. Germline V gene sequence: CDR1 MNHEY, CDR2 SVGEGT. The germline V and J ends were trimmed by 0 bases and 2 bases, with 8 bases remaining between them. The CDR3 is made up of 14 amino acids. For the CDR3, the DNA is TGTGCCAGCAGTTACTCGATCGCACCCTACGAGCAGTACGTC. This sequence encodes CASSYSIAPYEQYV.

The chain recombines TRBV18 with TRBJ2-5; the D call may be TRBD1 or TRBD2 (5 bases each). The V gene's germline CDR1 is KGHSH and CDR2 LQKENI. This CDR3 comprises 15 residues. Trimming shortened V by 3 bases and J by 0 bases, and 11 bases separated the two germline ends. The CDR3 is CASSPGRLYQETQYF. As DNA, the CDR3 is TGTGCCAGCTCACCGGGACGGCTGTACCAAGAGACCCAGTACTTC.

The chain is built from TRBV7-6 and TRBJ2-3, with 13 bases that match TRBD2. The V segment lost 1 base and the J segment 3 bases; nucleotides outside the gene matches: 7. The CDR3 contains 18 residues. Germline V gene lookup returns CDR1 SGHVS and CDR2 FNYEAQ. For the CDR3, the DNA is TGTGCCAGCAGCTTAGATTATACTAGCGGGGGGGCAACAGATACGCAGTATTTT. This codes for CASSLDYTSGGATDTQYF.